These T cell receptor beta chains were read from a single sample in a study of blood T cell repertoires in COVID-19. The assay was immunoSEQ multiplex PCR, and TCRdb's table has in-frame clones only and misses some. The sample consists of around 160,000 clones, about 80% of them appearing once. Material for sequencing was peripheral blood. Receptors were obtained from a woman of 80 years or more with acute or convalescent COVID-19. CDR3s include the opening cysteine and the closing phenylalanine or tryptophan. Each record gives: J gene, CDR3 length, V gene, D gene, clone size, CDR3 protein, CDR3 DNA. A D gene is named only where the DNA matches it firmly. Size is stated for part of the rows, as once, few or many counts, or as a class when the clone is expanded.

>TRBJ2-6|15|TRBV19|.|.
CASSIESSGANVLTF
TGTGCCAGTAGTATTGAGAGCTCTGGGGCCAACGTCCTGACTTTC
>TRBJ2-3|16|TRBV28|TRBD1|once
CASSRAGGGRTDTQYF
TGTGCCAGCAGCCGCGCAGGGGGCGGGCGGACAGATACGCAGTATTTT
>TRBJ2-1|14|TRBV10-3|.|.
CAIRREDTHNEQFF
TGTGCCATCAGAAGGGAGGACACACACAATGAGCAGTTCTTC
>TRBJ1-2|13|TRBV27|TRBD1|few
CASSSGQGYGYTF
TGTGCCAGCAGTTCGGGACAGGGCTATGGCTACACCTTC
>TRBJ2-2|18|TRBV11-2|.|many
CASSLRGRLALNTGELFF
TGTGCCAGCAGCTTGAGGGGCCGTCTAGCGCTGAACACCGGGGAGCTGTTTTTT
>TRBJ1-1|13|TRBV5-1|TRBD1|.
CASSFYRGTEAFF
TGCGCCAGCAGCTTTTACAGGGGTACTGAAGCTTTCTTT
>TRBJ2-3|17|TRBV5-1|TRBD2|.
CASSLVQRGRGADTQYF
TGCGCCAGCAGCTTGGTACAGCGGGGGCGAGGTGCAGATACGCAGTATTTT
>TRBJ1-1|17|TRBV7-2|TRBD1|.
CASSFPERTGVNTEAFF
TGTGCCAGCAGCTTCCCTGAACGGACAGGGGTAAACACTGAAGCTTTCTTT
>TRBJ2-5|15|TRBV6-2/TRBV6-3|.|.
CASSLPSGGAETQYF
TGTGCCAGCAGTCTCCCCTCGGGGGGCGCAGAGACCCAGTACTTC
>TRBJ1-4|17|TRBV6-1|.|.
CASSKESPFATNEKLFF
TGTGCCAGCAGTAAAGAATCCCCCTTTGCAACTAATGAAAAACTGTTTTTT
>TRBJ1-3|14|TRBV2|.|.
CASKTGRVGNTIYF
TGTGCCAGCAAGACGGGTCGGGTTGGAAACACCATATATTTT
>TRBJ2-2|15|TRBV10-1|TRBD1|.
CASSGGQEPTGELFF
TGCGCCAGCAGTGGGGGACAGGAGCCCACCGGGGAGCTGTTTTTT
>TRBJ1-3|16|TRBV9|.|once
CASSVLDSFSGNTIYF
TGTGCCAGCAGCGTGTTGGACAGTTTCTCTGGAAACACCATATATTTT
>TRBJ2-1|14|TRBV20-1|.|.
CSASRGAHYNEQFF
TGCAGTGCTAGTCGGGGGGCCCACTACAATGAGCAGTTCTTC
>TRBJ1-2|15|TRBV6-1|TRBD1|few
CASSEAARGLHGYTF
TGTGCCAGCAGTGAAGCGGCCAGGGGGTTACATGGCTACACCTTC
>TRBJ2-2|16|TRBV5-1|TRBD1|.
CASSTDRGIVVGELFF
TGCGCCAGCAGCACGGACAGGGGGATAGTAGTCGGGGAGCTGTTTTTT
>TRBJ1-1|14|TRBV7-2|.|.
CASSLGQTYTEAFF
TGTGCCAGCAGCTTAGGGCAGACTTACACTGAAGCTTTCTTT
>TRBJ2-7|11|TRBV12-3/TRBV12-4|.|.
CASSSTYEQYF
TGTGCCAGCAGTTCCACCTACGAGCAGTACTTC
>TRBJ1-1|14|TRBV7-3|.|.
CASSSNSMNTEAFF
TGTGCCAGCAGCTCCAACAGCATGAACACTGAAGCTTTCTTT
>TRBJ2-1|14|TRBV27|.|.
CASSHSVFGDEQFF
TGTGCCAGCAGTCACAGCGTCTTCGGGGATGAGCAGTTCTTC
>TRBJ1-6|15|TRBV5-1|TRBD1|.
CASSPGDRDNSPLHF
TGCGCCAGCAGCCCAGGGGACAGGGACAATTCACCCCTCCACTTT
>TRBJ2-1|15|TRBV5-5|TRBD2|.
CASSSLAGASFEQFF
TGTGCCAGCAGCTCCTTAGCGGGAGCGAGTTTTGAGCAGTTCTTC
>TRBJ2-7|13|TRBV4-3|.|.
CASSQEGTLGQYF
TGCGCCAGCAGCCAAGAAGGGACACTGGGGCAGTACTTC
>TRBJ2-1|15|TRBV29-1|.|.
CSVEDWQYSYNEQFF
TGCAGCGTTGAAGACTGGCAGTACTCCTACAATGAGCAGTTCTTC
>TRBJ1-1|12|TRBV5-8|TRBD1|once
CASSGNRGRAFF
TGTGCCAGCAGCGGTAACAGGGGGCGAGCTTTCTTT
>TRBJ2-5|15|TRBV6-1|.|.
CASSEARGAWETQYF
TGTGCCAGCAGTGAGGCCAGGGGGGCGTGGGAGACCCAGTACTTC
>TRBJ1-2|13|TRBV19|.|.
CASSIVRDYGYTF
TGTGCCAGTAGTATCGTCCGGGATTATGGCTACACCTTC
>TRBJ2-5|15|TRBV4-1|.|.
CASSQDREGVKTQYF
TGCGCCAGCAGCCAAGATCGAGAGGGGGTAAAGACCCAGTACTTC
>TRBJ2-1|15|TRBV6-4|.|.
CASSDGDSLTNEQFF
TGTGCCAGCAGTGATGGGGACTCTCTTACGAATGAGCAGTTCTTC